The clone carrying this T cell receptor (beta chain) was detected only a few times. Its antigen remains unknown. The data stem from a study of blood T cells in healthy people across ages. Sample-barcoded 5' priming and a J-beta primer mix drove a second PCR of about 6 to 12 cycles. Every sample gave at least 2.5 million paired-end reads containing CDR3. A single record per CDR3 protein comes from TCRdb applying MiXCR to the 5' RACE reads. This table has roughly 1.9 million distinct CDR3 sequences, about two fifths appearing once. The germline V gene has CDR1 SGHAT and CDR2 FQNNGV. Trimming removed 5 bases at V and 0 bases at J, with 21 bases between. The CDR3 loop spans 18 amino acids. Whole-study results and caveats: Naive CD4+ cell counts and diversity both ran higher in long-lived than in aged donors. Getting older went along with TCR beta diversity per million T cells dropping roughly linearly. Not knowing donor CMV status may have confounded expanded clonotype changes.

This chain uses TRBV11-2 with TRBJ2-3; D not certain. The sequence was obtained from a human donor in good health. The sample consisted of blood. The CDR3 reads CASSPSSDFRTSTDTQYF. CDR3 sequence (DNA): TGTGCCAGCAGCCCCTCGAGCGATTTTAGAACTAGCACAGATACGCAGTATTTT.